This T cell receptor beta chain was retrieved from a study of blood T cell repertoires in COVID-19. Germline CDR1 is LNHDA and CDR2 is SQIVND (reference sequence). The germline V and J ends were trimmed by 8 bases and 0 bases, with 14 bases remaining between them. This CDR3 is 15 amino acids long. Sequencing used immunoSEQ multiplex PCR; TCRdb keeps in-frame clones, though not all of them. This sample has more than 250,000 clones, with 80% to 95% found just once. V usage is TRBV19 and J usage is TRBJ1-5; perhaps TRBD1 as D (6 bases). Specimen: PBMCs or T cells enriched from blood (not recorded which). This clonotype was sampled from a woman in her 30s who had recovered from COVID-19. The CDR3 loop is CASHPTGYSNQPQHF. The CDR3 region has the DNA TGTGCCAGTCACCCGACAGGCTATAGCAATCAGCCCCAGCATTTT.